This entry features one T cell receptor (beta chain) sequence. What it recognizes is unknown. These data originate in a study of T-cell memory formation after mild COVID-19. Study outcomes and limitations: Specificity for SARS-CoV-2 was not confirmed among the second-wave clones peaking on day 37. Cross-reactive memory seemingly joined, as some responding clones were found in pre-infection memory. Contracting CD4+ clones lay largely in CM and EM, with CD8+ ones residing in EMRA.

V was trimmed by 6 bases and J by 6 bases, leaving 9 bases between them. The CDR3 covers 12 residues. From the 5' RACE reads, TCRdb called clonotypes with MiXCR, one entry per CDR3 protein. The data contain 300,000 to 400,000 distinct CDR3 sequences, approximately 15% of them singletons. The genes are TRBV12-3 or TRBV12-4 and TRBJ1-3; a possible D gene is TRBD1 (6 bases). This clonotype was obtained from a man aged 18 to 30 who had mild COVID-19 (a few samples of this study predate the infection). Cell type and time point are not known. Sequencing input: PBMCs or a T cell subset sorted from them (not recorded which). The CDR3 loop is CASRNRVNTIYF. CDR3 DNA: TGTGCCAGCAGGAACAGGGTAAACACCATATATTTT.